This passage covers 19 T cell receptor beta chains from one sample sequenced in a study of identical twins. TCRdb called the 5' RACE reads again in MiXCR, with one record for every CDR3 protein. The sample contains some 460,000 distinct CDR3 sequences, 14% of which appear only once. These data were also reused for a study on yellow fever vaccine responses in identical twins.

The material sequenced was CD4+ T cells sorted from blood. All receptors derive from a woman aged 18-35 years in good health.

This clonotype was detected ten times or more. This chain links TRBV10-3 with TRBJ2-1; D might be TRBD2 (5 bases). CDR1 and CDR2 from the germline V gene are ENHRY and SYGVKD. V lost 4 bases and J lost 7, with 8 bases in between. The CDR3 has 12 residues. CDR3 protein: CAISGGPNEQFF. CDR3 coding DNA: TGTGCCATCAGTGGAGGGCCGAATGAGCAGTTCTTC.

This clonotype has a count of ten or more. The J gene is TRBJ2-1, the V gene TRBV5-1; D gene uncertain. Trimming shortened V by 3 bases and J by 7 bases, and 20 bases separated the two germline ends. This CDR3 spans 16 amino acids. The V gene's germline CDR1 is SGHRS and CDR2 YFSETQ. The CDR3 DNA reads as TGCGCCAGCAGCTCCGGTAGTTCGGGTGGGATAAATGAGCAGTTCTTC. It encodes CASSSGSSGGINEQFF.

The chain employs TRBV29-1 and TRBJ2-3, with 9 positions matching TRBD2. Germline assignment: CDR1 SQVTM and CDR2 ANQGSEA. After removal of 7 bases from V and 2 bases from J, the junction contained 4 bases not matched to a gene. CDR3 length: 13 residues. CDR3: CSGAGGHTDTQYF. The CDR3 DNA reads TGCAGCGGAGCGGGGGGCCACACAGATACGCAGTATTTT.

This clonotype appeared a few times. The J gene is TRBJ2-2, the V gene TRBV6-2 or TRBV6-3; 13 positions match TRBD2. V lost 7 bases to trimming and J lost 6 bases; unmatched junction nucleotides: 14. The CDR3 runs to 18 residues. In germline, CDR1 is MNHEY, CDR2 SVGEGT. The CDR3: CASTPGLAGVGFAGELFF. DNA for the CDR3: TGTGCCAGCACCCCCGGACTAGCGGGAGTAGGTTTTGCCGGGGAGCTGTTTTTT.

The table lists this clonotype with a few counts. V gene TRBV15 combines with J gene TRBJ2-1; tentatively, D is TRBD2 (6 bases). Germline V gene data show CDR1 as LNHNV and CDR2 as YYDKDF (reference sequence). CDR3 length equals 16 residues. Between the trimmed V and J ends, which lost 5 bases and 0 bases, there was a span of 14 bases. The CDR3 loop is CATSVPAGSSYNEQFF. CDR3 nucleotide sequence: TGTGCCACCAGCGTACCAGCGGGTTCCTCCTACAATGAGCAGTTCTTC.

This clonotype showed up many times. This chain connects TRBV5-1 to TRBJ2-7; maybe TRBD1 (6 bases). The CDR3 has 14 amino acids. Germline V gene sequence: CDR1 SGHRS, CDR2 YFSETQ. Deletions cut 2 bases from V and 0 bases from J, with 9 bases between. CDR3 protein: CASSFQGRSYEQYF. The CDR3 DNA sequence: TGCGCCAGCAGCTTTCAGGGGCGCTCCTACGAGCAGTACTTC.

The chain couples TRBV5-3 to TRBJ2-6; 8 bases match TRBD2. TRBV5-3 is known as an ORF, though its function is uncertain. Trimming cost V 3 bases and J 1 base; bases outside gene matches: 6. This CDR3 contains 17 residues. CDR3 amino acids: CARSSGTGGSGANVLTF. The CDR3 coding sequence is TGTGCCAGAAGCTCCGGGACGGGGGGGTCTGGGGCCAACGTCCTGACTTTC.

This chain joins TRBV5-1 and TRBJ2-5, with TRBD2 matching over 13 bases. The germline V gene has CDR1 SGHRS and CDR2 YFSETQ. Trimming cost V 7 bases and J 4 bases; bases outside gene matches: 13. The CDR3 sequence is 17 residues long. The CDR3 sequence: CASYRLGLAGPTETQYF. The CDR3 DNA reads TGCGCCAGCTATCGTCTGGGACTAGCGGGACCAACAGAGACCCAGTACTTC.

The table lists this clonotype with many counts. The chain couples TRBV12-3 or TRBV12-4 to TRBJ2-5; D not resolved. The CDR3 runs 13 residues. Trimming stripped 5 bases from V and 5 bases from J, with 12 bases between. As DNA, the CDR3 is TGTGCCAGCAGTCCAAGGACGGCCGAGACCCAGTACTTC. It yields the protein CASSPRTAETQYF.

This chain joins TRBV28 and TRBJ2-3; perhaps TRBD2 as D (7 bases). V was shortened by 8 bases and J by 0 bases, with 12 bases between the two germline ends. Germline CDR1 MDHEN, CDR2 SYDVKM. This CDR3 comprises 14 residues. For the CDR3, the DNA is TGTGCCAGCTGGCGGGGGCCTAGCACAGATACGCAGTATTTT. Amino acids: CASWRGPSTDTQYF. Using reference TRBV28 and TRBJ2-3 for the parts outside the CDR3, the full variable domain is DVKVTQSSRYLVKRTGEKVFLECVQDMDHENMFWYRQDPGLGLRLIYFSYDVKMKEKGDIPEGYSVSREKKERFSLILESASTNQTSMYLCASWRGPSTDTQYFGPGTRLTVL.

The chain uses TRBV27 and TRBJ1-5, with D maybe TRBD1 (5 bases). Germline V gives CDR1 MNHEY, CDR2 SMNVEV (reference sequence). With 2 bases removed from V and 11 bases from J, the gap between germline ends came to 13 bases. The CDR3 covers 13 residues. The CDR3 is CASSLQGSSAQHF. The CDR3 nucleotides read TGTGCCAGCAGTTTACAGGGATCCTCGGCCCAGCATTTT.

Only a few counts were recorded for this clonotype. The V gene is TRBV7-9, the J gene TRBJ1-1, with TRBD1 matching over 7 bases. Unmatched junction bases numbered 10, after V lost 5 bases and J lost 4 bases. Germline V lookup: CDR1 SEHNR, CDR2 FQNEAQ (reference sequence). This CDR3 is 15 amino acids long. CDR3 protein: CASSHTQGLGTEAFF. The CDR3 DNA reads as TGTGCCAGCAGCCATACACAGGGGCTGGGCACTGAAGCTTTCTTT. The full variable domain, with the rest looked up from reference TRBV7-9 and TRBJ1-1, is DTGVSQNPRHKITKRGQNVTFRCDPISEHNRLYWYRQTLGQGPEFLTYFQNEAQLEKSRLLSDRFSAERPKGSFSTLEIQRTEQGDSAMYLCASSHTQGLGTEAFFGQGTRLTVV.

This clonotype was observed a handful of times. CDR3 DNA sequence: TGTGCCAGCAGTTACCTGGAGGAGACCCAGTACTTC. It yields the protein CASSYLEETQYF. The chain has TRBV6-6 and TRBJ2-5; D not certain. The CDR3 totals 12 residues. V lost 2 bases to trimming and J lost 5 bases, with 6 bases between them. Per germline, CDR1 MNHNY and CDR2 SVGAGI (reference sequence).

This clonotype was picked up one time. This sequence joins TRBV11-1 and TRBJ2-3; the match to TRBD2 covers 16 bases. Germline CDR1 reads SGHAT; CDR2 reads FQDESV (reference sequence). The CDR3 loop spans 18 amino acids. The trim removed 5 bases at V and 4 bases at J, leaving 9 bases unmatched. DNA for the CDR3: TGTGCCAGCAGCCCCACCTCGGGACTAGCGGGAGGGTCAGATACGCAGTATTTT. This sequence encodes CASSPTSGLAGGSDTQYF. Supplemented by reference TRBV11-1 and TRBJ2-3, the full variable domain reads EAEVAQSPRYKITEKSQAVAFWCDPISGHATLYWYRQILGQGPELLVQFQDESVVDDSQLPKDRFSAERLKGVDSTLKIQPAELGDSAMYLCASSPTSGLAGGSDTQYFGPGTRLTVL.

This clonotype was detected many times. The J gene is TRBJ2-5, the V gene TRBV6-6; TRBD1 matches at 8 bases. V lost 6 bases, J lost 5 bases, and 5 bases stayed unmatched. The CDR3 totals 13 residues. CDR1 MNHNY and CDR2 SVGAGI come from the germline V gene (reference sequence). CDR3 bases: TGTGCCAGCAGGAAGACAGGGGCCGAGACCCAGTACTTC. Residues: CASRKTGAETQYF.

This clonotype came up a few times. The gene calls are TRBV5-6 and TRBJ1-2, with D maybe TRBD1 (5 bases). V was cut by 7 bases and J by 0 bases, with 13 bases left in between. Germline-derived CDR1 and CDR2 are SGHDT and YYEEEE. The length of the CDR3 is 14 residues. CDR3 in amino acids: CASRAGSANYGYTF. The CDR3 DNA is TGTGCCAGCCGTGCAGGGTCAGCTAACTATGGCTACACCTTC.

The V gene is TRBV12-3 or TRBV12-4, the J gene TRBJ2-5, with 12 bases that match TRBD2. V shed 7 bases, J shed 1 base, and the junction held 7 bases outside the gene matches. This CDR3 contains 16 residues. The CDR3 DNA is TGTGCCAGCACCCAGACTAGCGGGGGAATCCAAGAGACCCAGTACTTC. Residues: CASTQTSGGIQETQYF.

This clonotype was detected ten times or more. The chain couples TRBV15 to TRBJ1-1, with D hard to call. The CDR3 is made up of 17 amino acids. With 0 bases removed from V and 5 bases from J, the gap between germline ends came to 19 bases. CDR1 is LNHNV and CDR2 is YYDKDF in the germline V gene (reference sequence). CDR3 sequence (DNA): TGTGCCACCAGCAGAGAGTCCGGGAGCATGGGAAAAACTGAAGCTTTCTTT. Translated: CATSRESGSMGKTEAFF.

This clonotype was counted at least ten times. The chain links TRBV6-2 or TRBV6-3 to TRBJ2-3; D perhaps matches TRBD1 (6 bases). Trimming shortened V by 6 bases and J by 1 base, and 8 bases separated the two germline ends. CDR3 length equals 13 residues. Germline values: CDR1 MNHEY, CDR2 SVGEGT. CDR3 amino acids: CASRRTGTDTQYF. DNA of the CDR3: TGTGCCAGCAGAAGGACAGGCACAGATACGCAGTATTTT.